Shown below are 24 T cell receptor beta chains from a single sample sequenced in a study of blood T cell repertoires in COVID-19. Clones were read by immunoSEQ multiplex PCR, and TCRdb kept only the in-frame ones, dropping some. The profile covers 88,000 or so clones, with approximately 82% appearing a single time and over 10% taken by the ten largest. Sequences were obtained from peripheral blood. All receptors derive from a human donor in a cohort sampled during active COVID-19.

The rearrangement uses TRBV2 and TRBJ2-3, with a possible D match to TRBD1 (6 bases). V was shortened by 4 bases and J by 3 bases, with 11 bases between the two germline ends. This CDR3 region has 14 residues. Looked up from germline, CDR1 is SNHLY and CDR2 is FYNNEI. This CDR3 is CASSGWTETDTQYF. The CDR3 DNA reads as TGTGCCAGCAGTGGATGGACAGAGACAGATACGCAGTATTTT.

This clone was seen more than once but under ten times. The J gene is TRBJ1-2, the V gene TRBV29-1; 8 bases agree with TRBD1. CDR3 length equals 13 residues. Germline CDR1 reads SQVTM; CDR2 reads ANQGSEA. V lost 8 bases, J lost 7 bases, and 12 bases stayed unmatched. The CDR3 DNA sequence: TGCAGCTTTCGTACGGGACAGGCCTTTGGCTACACCTTC. As protein: CSFRTGQAFGYTF.

The V call is TRBV7-2, the J call TRBJ2-1; D unresolved. Trimming removed 1 base at V and 0 bases at J, with 7 bases between. The CDR3 loop spans 15 amino acids. Looked up from germline, CDR1 is SGHTA and CDR2 is FQGNSA. CDR3 in amino acids: CASSLDYSSYNEQFF. Written as DNA, the CDR3 is TGTGCCAGCAGCTTAGATTACAGCTCCTACAATGAGCAGTTCTTC.

This rearrangement joins TRBV6-1 to TRBJ2-3; D is uncertain. Germline V gives CDR1 MNHNS, CDR2 SASEGT. V was trimmed by 2 bases and J by 0 bases, leaving 6 bases between them. The CDR3 has 14 residues. CDR3 region: CASSEIPSTDTQYF. The CDR3 DNA sequence: TGTGCCAGCAGTGAAATCCCGAGCACAGATACGCAGTATTTT.

The chain joins TRBV5-1 to TRBJ2-1, with 7 bases identical to TRBD2. There are 14 residues in the CDR3. Germline-derived CDR1 and CDR2 are SGHRS and YFSETQ. J was trimmed by 3 bases and V by 4 bases; bases with no gene match: 4. The CDR3 here is CASSERGDYNEQFF. The CDR3 coding sequence is TGCGCCAGCAGCGAGCGGGGCGACTACAATGAGCAGTTCTTC.

The V and J genes are TRBV7-9 and TRBJ2-1; 7 nucleotides align to TRBD2. The J segment lost 4 bases and the V segment lost 5 bases, leaving 8 bases of the junction unmatched. The CDR3 spans 15 residues. Germline CDR1 SEHNR, CDR2 FQNEAQ (reference sequence). CDR3 bases: TGTGCCAGCAGCCCGGTGGGGGGGAGATACAATGAGCAGTTCTTC. Its translation is CASSPVGGRYNEQFF.

The V call is TRBV11-2, the J call TRBJ2-7; D may be TRBD1 (6 bases). Germline CDR1 reads SGHAT; CDR2 reads FQNNGV. V dropped 4 bases and J dropped 2 bases, with 18 bases sitting between them. CDR3 length equals 16 residues. CDR3 sequence (DNA): TGTGCCAGCAGCTCATACGGGACAACATCAACCTACGAGCAGTACTTC. It encodes CASSSYGTTSTYEQYF.

The chain joins TRBV7-3 to TRBJ2-7; 8 bases fit TRBD2. Trimming at V came to 0 bases and at J to 7 bases, leaving 8 bases not matched to a gene. Germline loops: CDR1 SGHTA, CDR2 FQGTGA. The CDR3 is 15 residues long. Written as DNA, the CDR3 is TGTGCCAGCAGCTTAACGTTCGGGGGGGTAGGTGAGCAGTACTTC. It yields the protein CASSLTFGGVGEQYF. The variable domain in full, completed from reference TRBV7-3 and TRBJ2-7, reads GAGVSQTPSNKVTEKGKYVELRCDPISGHTALYWYRQSLGQGPEFLIYFQGTGAADDSGLPNDRFFAVRPEGSVSTLKIQRTERGDSAVYLCASSLTFGGVGEQYFGPGTRLTVT.

The chain uses TRBV10-3 and TRBJ1-2; 7 bases match TRBD1. The CDR3 runs 14 residues. V lost 3 bases, J lost 4 bases, and 5 bases stayed unmatched. In germline, CDR1 is ENHRY, CDR2 SYGVKD. The CDR3 nucleotides are TGTGCCATCAGTGATTCTCGACAGGGCTATGGCTACACCTTC. Translating it yields CAISDSRQGYGYTF.

The count of this clone is one. V is TRBV7-9 and J is TRBJ1-4; D is unclear. CDR3 length: 16 residues. The germline CDR1 and CDR2 sequences are SEHNR and FQNEAQ (reference sequence). V was clipped by 3 bases and J by 4 bases, with 15 bases between them. This chain's CDR3 is CASSFGPGGLNEKLFF. The CDR3, as DNA: TGTGCCAGCAGCTTCGGGCCCGGCGGACTTAATGAAAAACTGTTTTTT.

The chain recombines TRBV28 with TRBJ1-5; maybe TRBD1 (5 bases). The V end was cut by 2 bases, the J end by 4 bases, with 12 bases between. The CDR3 spans 15 residues. Germline lookup yields CDR1 MDHEN and CDR2 SYDVKM. The CDR3 loop reads CASSLMTELNQPQHF. The CDR3 nucleotides are TGTGCCAGCAGTTTAATGACAGAATTAAATCAGCCCCAGCATTTT.

This chain joins TRBV28 and TRBJ1-2, with 7 nucleotides matching TRBD1. Trimming removed 1 base from V and 6 bases from J; junction bases left unmatched: 11. CDR1 is MDHEN and CDR2 is SYDVKM in the germline V gene. This CDR3 has 16 residues. The CDR3 reads CASSLFRQGSLDGYTF. The CDR3 nucleotides are TGTGCCAGCAGTTTATTCCGACAGGGCTCCCTCGATGGCTACACCTTC.

The rearrangement joins TRBV28 to TRBJ1-4, with 7 nucleotides matching TRBD1. The trim removed 6 bases at V and 7 bases at J, leaving 8 bases unmatched. CDR1 and CDR2 (germline): MDHEN, SYDVKM. This CDR3 comprises 14 residues. CDR3 in amino acids: CASSQQGMSEKLFF. In DNA, the CDR3 is TGTGCCAGCAGCCAACAGGGGATGTCTGAAAAACTGTTTTTT.

V usage is TRBV5-1 and J usage is TRBJ2-1, with 8 nucleotides matching TRBD1. The length of the CDR3 is 15 residues. Unmatched junction bases numbered 5, after V lost 1 base and J lost 5 bases. Looked up from germline, CDR1 is SGHRS and CDR2 is YFSETQ. The CDR3 bases are TGCGCCAGCAGCTTGACAGGGGGTGACCACAATGAGCAGTTCTTC. This gives the protein CASSLTGGDHNEQFF. Full variable domain (rest looked up from reference TRBV5-1 and TRBJ2-1): KAGVTQTPRYLIKTRGQQVTLSCSPISGHRSVSWYQQTPGQGLQFLFEYFSETQRNKGNFPGRFSGRQFSNSRSEMNVSTLELGDSALYLCASSLTGGDHNEQFFGPGTRLTVL.

CDR3 DNA: TGTGCCAGCAGTTGGAAGATAGCGGGCCGCACAGATACGCAGTATTTT. It encodes CASSWKIAGRTDTQYF. This chain joins TRBV27 and TRBJ2-3, with 7 nucleotides matching TRBD2. CDR1 MNHEY and CDR2 SMNVEV come from the germline V gene (reference sequence). The CDR3 runs 16 residues. J lost 1 base, V lost 4 bases, and 8 bases had no gene match.

J is TRBJ1-3 and V is TRBV5-1, with D possibly TRBD1 on 6 matching bases. V was trimmed by 0 bases and J by 0 bases, leaving 13 bases between them. The CDR3 length is 17 residues. The V gene's germline CDR1 is SGHRS and CDR2 YFSETQ. CDR3 loop: CASSLEGGTSSGNTIYF. The CDR3, as DNA: TGCGCCAGCAGCTTGGAGGGGGGGACTAGCTCTGGAAACACCATATATTTT.

The CDR3 protein is CAWSEGLARTDTQYF. The CDR3 nucleotides are TGTGCCTGGAGTGAGGGTCTAGCGAGGACAGATACGCAGTATTTT. The chain is built from TRBV30 and TRBJ2-3; a possible D gene is TRBD2 (6 bases). V was trimmed by 1 base and J by 3 bases, leaving 14 bases between them. The CDR3 has 15 residues. Looked up from germline, CDR1 is GTSNPN and CDR2 is SVGIG (reference sequence).

The chain has TRBV9 and TRBJ2-6, with 8 positions matching TRBD2. The CDR3 totals 18 residues. V was clipped by 4 bases and J by 0 bases; unmatched bases: 9. The germline CDR1 and CDR2 sequences are SGDLS and YYNGEE. The CDR3 reads CASSPAGGDHSGANVLTF. The DNA for the CDR3 is TGTGCCAGCAGCCCCGCGGGGGGAGACCACTCTGGGGCCAACGTCCTGACTTTC.

In the case of this clone: Other DNA sequences in the same sample also yield this CDR3. The chain employs TRBV7-2 and TRBJ1-1; a possible D gene is TRBD1 (5 bases). Per the germline V gene, CDR1 is SGHTA and CDR2 is FQGNSA. The ends were cut back, 0 bases at V and 0 bases at J, with 8 bases in the middle. There are 15 residues in the CDR3. CDR3 region: CASSLAGGLNTEAFF. The CDR3 nucleotides are TGTGCCAGCAGCTTAGCGGGGGGGTTGAACACTGAAGCTTTCTTT.

The V call is TRBV7-8, the J call TRBJ1-4; TRBD1 agrees at 10 bases. The CDR3 consists of 15 residues. Trimming removed 4 bases from V and 8 bases from J; junction bases left unmatched: 7. Looked up from germline, CDR1 is SGHVS and CDR2 is FQNEAQ. CDR3 DNA sequence: TGTGCCAGCAGCTGGGGGACAGGGGCTCAGGAAAAACTGTTTTTT. It yields the protein CASSWGTGAQEKLFF.

This rearrangement joins TRBV7-2 to TRBJ2-7; possible D gene TRBD1, 5 bases. Germline-derived CDR1 and CDR2 are SGHTA and FQGNSA. This CDR3 comprises 15 residues. V shed 0 bases and J shed 0 bases, with 9 bases lying between them. CDR3 sequence reads: CASSLADTGSYEQYF. As DNA, the CDR3 is TGTGCCAGCAGCTTAGCTGACACAGGCTCCTACGAGCAGTACTTC.

The V gene is TRBV7-9, the J gene TRBJ2-7; D possibly corresponds to TRBD2 (6 bases). From germline, CDR1 is SEHNR and CDR2 FQNEAQ (reference sequence). Trimming left V 6 bases short and J 3 bases short, with 12 bases between. The CDR3 covers 13 residues. This CDR3 reads CASSRDGSYEQYF. The CDR3 coding sequence is TGTGCCAGCAGTCGGGACGGGAGCTACGAGCAGTACTTC. Supplemented by reference TRBV7-9 and TRBJ2-7, the full variable domain reads DTGVSQNPRHKITKRGQNVTFRCDPISEHNRLYWYRQTLGQGPEFLTYFQNEAQLEKSRLLSDRFSAERPKGSFSTLEIQRTEQGDSAMYLCASSRDGSYEQYFGPGTRLTVT.

CDR3 DNA: TGTGCCAGCAGTTGGGCGCGATTGCAGGTCTGGCGCAATCAGCCCCAGCATTTT. Protein: CASSWARLQVWRNQPQHF. The chain employs TRBV6-8 and TRBJ1-5; D is unresolved. The CDR3 has 18 amino acids. Germline V gives CDR1 MNHGY, CDR2 SAAAGT. V gave up 4 bases and J gave up 2 bases, with 21 bases separating them.

The chain joins TRBV6-2 or TRBV6-3 to TRBJ1-5; no clear D. The germline V and J ends were trimmed by 0 bases and 7 bases, with 7 bases remaining between them. This CDR3 has 13 residues. CDR1 MNHEY and CDR2 SVGEGT come from the germline V gene. The CDR3 nucleotides are TGTGCCAGCAGTTACTCGAGTCTGCAGCCCCAGCATTTT. It yields the protein CASSYSSLQPQHF.